A selection of T cell receptor beta chains follows, all from one sample in a study of cytomegalovirus exposure and HLA in healthy donors. Data came from immunoSEQ multiplex PCR; TCRdb stores just in-frame clones and leaves some out. Its table records 35,000 to 45,000 clones. Sequenced: PBMCs. The receptors derive from a human donor in good health. Each CDR3 is given without its conserved first and last residue. D genes are given only for firm matches.

J: TRBJ2-3; V: TRBV7-2; D: TRBD2; length: 15; CDR3: ASSFLPSGGRSDKQY
J: TRBJ1-5; V: TRBV2; D: -; length: 14; CDR3: ASSFTQGGGNQPQH
J: TRBJ2-1; V: TRBV7-3; D: TRBD2; length: 12; CDR3: ASSSPTSGDEQF
J: TRBJ1-2; V: TRBV30; D: -; length: 14; CDR3: AWSVRTVAGSYGYT
J: TRBJ1-2; V: TRBV28; D: -; length: 13; CDR3: ASSLGRNLYYGYT
J: TRBJ1-4; V: TRBV28; D: TRBD1; length: 14; CDR3: ASSLRDRGTNEKLF
J: TRBJ1-4; V: TRBV13; D: -; length: 14; CDR3: ASSPRRSATNEKLF
J: TRBJ1-2; V: TRBV7-9; D: -; length: 11; CDR3: ASSLDREWGYT
J: TRBJ2-7; V: TRBV6-1; D: -; length: 10; CDR3: ASSLGGLEQY
J: TRBJ1-4; V: TRBV25-1; D: -; length: 13; CDR3: ASSESRGYNEKLF
J: TRBJ2-5; V: TRBV27; D: TRBD1; length: 13; CDR3: ASRAIDRVWEPQY
J: TRBJ2-2; V: TRBV5-8; D: TRBD1; length: 11; CDR3: ASSPGQGRELF
J: TRBJ1-1; V: TRBV30; D: -; length: 11; CDR3: AWSKGVNTEAF
J: TRBJ1-2; V: TRBV2; D: -; length: 12; CDR3: ASSPGPQGWGYT
J: TRBJ1-1; V: TRBV30; D: -; length: 11; CDR3: AWSEGSDAEAF
J: TRBJ2-1; V: TRBV7-3; D: TRBD2; length: 14; CDR3: ASSLAEGLAGDEQF
J: TRBJ1-5; V: TRBV4-1; D: -; length: 11; CDR3: ASSQDWGQPQH
J: TRBJ2-7; V: TRBV27; D: -; length: 11; CDR3: ASTRTGGYEQY
J: TRBJ2-1; V: TRBV7-9; D: TRBD2; length: 13; CDR3: ASSQTSGGFNEQF
J: TRBJ2-5; V: TRBV20-1; D: -; length: 9; CDR3: SAAGEETQY
J: TRBJ2-5; V: TRBV9; D: -; length: 11; CDR3: ASSPPGLETQY
J: TRBJ1-3; V: TRBV11-3; D: TRBD1; length: 12; CDR3: ASSRQGNGNTIY